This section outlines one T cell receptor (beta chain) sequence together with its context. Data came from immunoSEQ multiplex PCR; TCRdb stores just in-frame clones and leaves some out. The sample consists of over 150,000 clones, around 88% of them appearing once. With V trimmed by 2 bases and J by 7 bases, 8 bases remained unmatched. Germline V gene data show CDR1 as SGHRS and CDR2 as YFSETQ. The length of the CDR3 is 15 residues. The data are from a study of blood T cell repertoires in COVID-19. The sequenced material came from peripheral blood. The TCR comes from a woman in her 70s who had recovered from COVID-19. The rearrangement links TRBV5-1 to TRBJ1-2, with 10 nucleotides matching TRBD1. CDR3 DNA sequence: TGCGCCAGCAGCTTTCAAGGACAGGGGGAGGGTGGCTACACCTTC. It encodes CASSFQGQGEGGYTF.